This passage covers 26 T cell receptor beta chains from one sample sequenced in a study of shared clonotypes between healthy human individuals. Sequenced by immunoSEQ multiplex PCR; TCRdb stores in-frame clones only, minus some. The sample holds about 2.3 million clones, 85% to 95% seen once. Sequencing used naive CD4+ T cells from PBMCs. Described subset: CD45RA+ positively selected. The origin of the receptors is a man between 18 and 35 years old in good health. Some clones in this sample may be carry-over from other donors' samples.

The chain links TRBV28 to TRBJ1-1, with 7 positions matching TRBD1. CDR1 is MDHEN and CDR2 is SYDVKM in the germline V gene. With V trimmed by 8 bases and J by 0 bases, 12 bases remained unmatched. This CDR3 has 16 residues. DNA of the CDR3: TGTGCCAGCGGGGAGAACAGGGGTGGACTGAACACTGAAGCTTTCTTT. This translates into CASGENRGGLNTEAFF. The full variable domain, completed using reference TRBV28 and TRBJ1-1, is DVKVTQSSRYLVKRTGEKVFLECVQDMDHENMFWYRQDPGLGLRLIYFSYDVKMKEKGDIPEGYSVSREKKERFSLILESASTNQTSMYLCASGENRGGLNTEAFFGQGTRLTVV.

The chain combines TRBV6-6 with TRBJ1-2; D is undetermined. The CDR3 is 15 residues long. The V end lost 2 bases, the J end lost 7 bases, and 17 bases lay between the germline ends. CDR1 and CDR2 (germline): MNHNY, SVGAGI (reference sequence). For the CDR3, the DNA is TGTGCCAGCAGTTACCCCCGCGACGGCCCCGGTGGCTACACCTTC. Translation gives CASSYPRDGPGGYTF.

This chain uses TRBV4-2 with TRBJ2-7; no firm D call. CDR3 length: 14 residues. Trimming pared 0 bases from V and 7 bases from J, leaving 13 bases between. Germline V gene lookup returns CDR1 LGHNA and CDR2 YNFKEQ. This CDR3 is CASSQDTRTYEQYF. As DNA, the CDR3 is TGTGCCAGCAGCCAAGATACAAGAACGTATGAGCAGTACTTC.

This sequence joins TRBV7-9 and TRBJ2-7; 9 nucleotides align to TRBD2. Per the germline V gene, CDR1 is SEHNR and CDR2 is FQNEAQ (reference sequence). The junction had 10 bases not matched to a gene; V was cut back by 7 bases and J by 3 bases. The CDR3 contains 15 residues. The CDR3 region has the DNA TGTGCCAGCACCCTGGGCGGGAGGGCCTACTACGAGCAGTACTTC. Translating it yields CASTLGGRAYYEQYF.

This clone appeared a single time. V and J are TRBV19 and TRBJ1-5; tentative D call: TRBD1 (5 bases). The length of the CDR3 is 14 residues. Germline CDR1 and CDR2: LNHDA and SQIVND (reference sequence). V was shortened by 5 bases and J by 6 bases, with 14 bases between the two germline ends. The CDR3 coding sequence is TGTGCCAGTAGTCAGGGTTTGGCGTTTCAGCCCCAGCATTTT. Protein: CASSQGLAFQPQHF.

The chain uses TRBV7-9 and TRBJ2-1, with D perhaps being TRBD1 or TRBD2 (5 bases each). Trimming took off 4 bases at V and 9 bases at J, with 22 bases between the two ends. From germline, CDR1 is SEHNR and CDR2 FQNEAQ (reference sequence). This CDR3 region has 16 residues. The CDR3 spells CASSYPMGRPDGEQFF. In DNA form, the CDR3 reads TGTGCCAGCAGCTACCCAATGGGACGGCCCGACGGTGAGCAGTTCTTC.

The chain links TRBV4-1 to TRBJ2-5; 9 bases fit TRBD2. Unmatched junction bases numbered 4, after V lost 1 base and J lost 4 bases. CDR1 and CDR2 from the germline V gene are MGHRA and YSYEKL. This CDR3 comprises 15 residues. The CDR3 coding sequence is TGCGCCAGCAGCCAAGGTCAACTAGCGGGAGAGACCCAGTACTTC. As protein: CASSQGQLAGETQYF.

Written as DNA, the CDR3 is TGTGCCAGTAGGGCACGACTAGCGGGAGGCGACGAGCAGTACTTC. Its protein product is CASRARLAGGDEQYF. The chain employs TRBV19 and TRBJ2-7; 13 bases fit TRBD2. Germline CDR1 LNHDA, CDR2 SQIVND (reference sequence). This CDR3 is built from 15 residues. Losses at the gene ends were 6 bases for V and 5 bases for J; bases not matched to a gene: 7.

The chain links TRBV6-6 to TRBJ2-7; D assignment may be TRBD1 or TRBD2 (5 bases each). V was cut by 6 bases and J by 6 bases, with 18 bases left in between. CDR3 length: 14 residues. In germline, CDR1 is MNHNY, CDR2 SVGAGI (reference sequence). Here the CDR3 DNA reads TGTGCCAGCAGCCGGCCGCCGGGGCTCCTCGAGCAGTACTTC. Translation: CASSRPPGLLEQYF.

The rearrangement uses TRBV28 and TRBJ1-1; 9 bases fit TRBD1. V lost 8 bases, J lost 1 base, and 5 bases stayed unmatched. The germline CDR1 and CDR2 sequences are MDHEN and SYDVKM. CDR3 size: 14 residues. For the CDR3, the DNA is TGTGCCAGCCGGGGGACAGGGCCGAACACTGAAGCTTTCTTT. Translating it yields CASRGTGPNTEAFF.

This clone occurred once. The CDR3 spells CAISRDTWGTEAFF. The CDR3, as DNA: TGTGCCATCAGTAGGGACACCTGGGGCACTGAAGCTTTCTTT. This chain links TRBV10-3 with TRBJ1-1, with D tentatively TRBD1 (6 bases). This CDR3 has 14 amino acids. V dropped 5 bases and J dropped 4 bases, with 14 bases sitting between them. Germline V gene sequence: CDR1 ENHRY, CDR2 SYGVKD.

J is TRBJ1-2 and V is TRBV10-3, with D unresolved. V lost 7 bases and J lost 8, with 17 bases in between. Germline lookup yields CDR1 ENHRY and CDR2 SYGVKD. This CDR3 contains 13 residues. The CDR3 region is CAITGWWLGGYTF. For the CDR3, the DNA is TGTGCCATCACTGGCTGGTGGTTGGGCGGCTACACCTTC.

V gene TRBV11-2 combines with J gene TRBJ1-2, with 11 nucleotides matching TRBD1. CDR1 is SGHAT and CDR2 is FQNNGV in the germline V gene. The CDR3 extends over 15 amino acids. Trimming cost V 1 base and J 8 bases; bases outside gene matches: 6. In DNA, the CDR3 is TGTGCCAGCAGCTTAGTGGGGACAGGGGGTGGAGGCTACACCTTC. It encodes CASSLVGTGGGGYTF.

This rearrangement joins TRBV28 to TRBJ2-4; D uncertain. The V gene's germline CDR1 is MDHEN and CDR2 SYDVKM. V dropped 2 bases and J dropped 3 bases, with 11 bases sitting between them. The CDR3 contains 15 residues. The chain's CDR3 is CASSLGGQGKNIQYF. The CDR3 nucleotides are TGTGCCAGCAGTTTAGGTGGGCAAGGCAAAAACATTCAGTACTTC. Full variable domain (remainder filled in from reference TRBV28 and TRBJ2-4): DVKVTQSSRYLVKRTGEKVFLECVQDMDHENMFWYRQDPGLGLRLIYFSYDVKMKEKGDIPEGYSVSREKKERFSLILESASTNQTSMYLCASSLGGQGKNIQYFGAGTRLSVL.

This sequence joins TRBV28 and TRBJ1-2; no firm D call. The CDR3 is made up of 16 amino acids. V lost 1 base to trimming and J lost 0 bases, with 12 bases between them. Germline V gene sequence: CDR1 MDHEN, CDR2 SYDVKM. As DNA, the CDR3 is TGTGCCAGCAGTTTATTTCGGCGGAATTCTAACTATGGCTACACCTTC. Residues: CASSLFRRNSNYGYTF.

V and J are TRBV18 and TRBJ2-5; D gene uncertain. V gave up 3 bases and J gave up 5 bases, with 10 bases separating them. CDR3 length equals 13 residues. Germline V gene sequence: CDR1 KGHSH, CDR2 LQKENI. This CDR3 reads CASSPSSLETQYF. In DNA form, the CDR3 reads TGTGCCAGCTCACCTTCAAGTCTGGAGACCCAGTACTTC.

The CDR3 region is CASSFEGANVLTF. DNA for the CDR3: TGTGCCAGCAGCTTTGAAGGGGCCAACGTCCTGACTTTC. The rearrangement uses TRBV7-3 and TRBJ2-6; no reliable D call. CDR1 and CDR2 (germline): SGHTA, FQGTGA. V lost 3 bases to trimming and J lost 4 bases, with 4 bases between them. The CDR3 length is 13 residues.

CDR3 in DNA: TGTGCCACCAGCAGAGATAGAACAGAGCATGGCTACACCTTC. Protein product: CATSRDRTEHGYTF. The rearrangement links TRBV15 to TRBJ1-2; D unclear. V lost 0 bases, J lost 6 bases, and 11 bases lay in between. The germline V gene encodes CDR1 LNHNV and CDR2 YYDKDF (reference sequence). This CDR3 has 14 amino acids.

The J gene is TRBJ1-2, the V gene TRBV4-1, with D tentatively TRBD1 (6 bases). Germline lookup yields CDR1 MGHRA and CDR2 YSYEKL. V lost 0 bases to trimming and J lost 8 bases, with 16 bases between them. The CDR3 totals 15 residues. The CDR3 region is CASSQDIPGALGYTF. CDR3 DNA: TGCGCCAGCAGCCAAGATATTCCAGGGGCGTTAGGCTACACCTTC.

V gene TRBV5-1 combines with J gene TRBJ2-2, with unresolved D. Germline CDR1 reads SGHRS; CDR2 reads YFSETQ. Trimming stripped 5 bases from V and 1 base from J, with 9 bases between. CDR3 length: 14 residues. The CDR3 DNA is TGCGCCAGCAGGCCCGCCCTGAACACCGGGGAGCTGTTTTTT. Translation gives CASRPALNTGELFF.

The CDR3 protein is CASNPSPTRDEQFF. CDR3 DNA sequence: TGTGCCAGCAACCCCTCGCCGACGCGCGATGAGCAGTTCTTC. The chain recombines TRBV5-4 with TRBJ2-1; the D is unclear. The V gene lost 6 bases and the J gene lost 8 bases, with 18 bases spanning the gap. The CDR3 runs 14 residues. CDR1 and CDR2 from the germline V gene are SGHNT and YYREEE (reference sequence).

The gene calls are TRBV2 and TRBJ2-7; 8 bases line up with TRBD2. Trimming took 7 bases from V and 3 from J; bases not matched to a gene: 8. The CDR3 covers 14 residues. Germline V gene lookup returns CDR1 SNHLY and CDR2 FYNNEI. CDR3 region: CASNSLLAVYEQYF. The CDR3 DNA follows: TGTGCCAGCAATTCTTTACTAGCGGTCTACGAGCAGTACTTC.

The chain recombines TRBV6-6 with TRBJ1-1, with D perhaps matching TRBD1 (5 bases). This CDR3 is 15 amino acids long. The germline V and J ends were trimmed by 5 bases and 1 base, with 14 bases remaining between them. Germline V CDR1 and CDR2: MNHNY, SVGAGI (reference sequence). CDR3 nucleotide sequence: TGTGCCAGCAGTGACAGAACGGCCGCGAACACTGAAGCTTTCTTT. Amino acid sequence: CASSDRTAANTEAFF.

The chain carries TRBV4-1 and TRBJ1-3; no firm D call. V lost 4 bases and J 0 bases, leaving 16 bases between the germline ends. The CDR3 covers 17 residues. Germline V lookup: CDR1 MGHRA, CDR2 YSYEKL. CDR3 amino acids: CASSPRFGSNSGNTIYF. The CDR3 DNA reads TGCGCCAGCAGCCCAAGATTCGGTTCTAACTCTGGAAACACCATATATTTT.

This rearrangement joins TRBV7-2 to TRBJ2-1; 7 bases align to TRBD2. The CDR3 contains 15 residues. Germline trimming cut 3 bases from V and 0 bases from J; bases unmatched to any gene: 2. Germline V gene data show CDR1 as SGHTA and CDR2 as FQGNSA. CDR3 region: CASSFGLDSYNEQFF. In DNA form, the CDR3 reads TGTGCCAGCAGCTTCGGACTAGACTCCTACAATGAGCAGTTCTTC.

V gene TRBV4-3 combines with J gene TRBJ2-1; tentatively, D is TRBD1 or TRBD2 (7 bases each). V lost 1 base and J lost 4, with 11 bases in between. Per the germline V gene, CDR1 is LGHNA and CDR2 is YSLEER. The length of the CDR3 is 15 residues. The CDR3, as DNA: TGCGCCAGCAGCCAAGGGCAGGGGGGGTACAATGAGCAGTTCTTC. It encodes CASSQGQGGYNEQFF.